Below are 6 T cell receptor beta chains sequenced from a single sample in a study of OX40 agonist ivuxolimab in advanced cancers. The assay was immunoSEQ multiplex PCR, and TCRdb's table has in-frame clones only and misses some. The sample includes around 39,000 clones, approximately 90% seen only once; the top ten take roughly 4%. The sample was CD4+ or CD8+ T cells sorted from blood, taken in a trial of the OX40 agonist ivuxolimab. These receptors came from an adult with an advanced solid tumor such as melanoma, head and neck, liver or kidney cancer.

V usage is TRBV4-1 and J usage is TRBJ1-6; no reliable D call. The CDR3 loop spans 14 amino acids. V lost 3 bases, J lost 0 bases, and 3 bases lay in between. Looked up from germline, CDR1 is MGHRA and CDR2 is YSYEKL. For the CDR3, the DNA is TGCGCCAGCAGCCAGAGCTCCTATAATTCACCCCTCCACTTT. Residues: CASSQSSYNSPLHF.

The rearrangement joins TRBV9 to TRBJ1-6, with TRBD1 as a possible D gene (6 bases). Germline CDR1 and CDR2: SGDLS and YYNGEE. The ends were cut back, 5 bases at V and 9 bases at J, with 15 bases in the middle. The CDR3 has 14 amino acids. CDR3 bases: TGTGCCAGCAGTGCGGACAGTGTGACTTCACCCCTCCACTTT. Amino acids: CASSADSVTSPLHF.

This chain joins TRBV2 and TRBJ2-2, with 8 positions matching TRBD1. CDR1 SNHLY and CDR2 FYNNEI come from the germline V gene. With 9 bases clipped from V and 0 bases from J, the junction kept 9 bases outside the gene matches. The CDR3 runs 16 residues. The CDR3 reads CASSGQGLTNTGELFF. CDR3 nucleotide sequence: TGTGCCAGTTCAGGACAGGGATTAACGAACACCGGGGAGCTGTTTTTT.

The chain carries TRBV19 and TRBJ1-2, with D maybe TRBD1 (5 bases). V was trimmed by 5 bases and J by 7 bases, leaving 17 bases between them. The CDR3 loop spans 14 amino acids. Looked up from germline, CDR1 is LNHDA and CDR2 is SQIVND (reference sequence). DNA of the CDR3: TGTGCCAGTAGTCCAACAGAGGCGGGGGGTGGCTACACCTTC. Its translation is CASSPTEAGGGYTF.

The chain carries TRBV10-3 and TRBJ1-1, with D unclear. The CDR3 length is 13 residues. In germline, CDR1 is ENHRY, CDR2 SYGVKD. Trimming took off 4 bases at V and 1 base at J, with 7 bases between the two ends. The CDR3, as DNA: TGTGCCATCAGTGTTGCTGGGAACACTGAAGCTTTCTTT. Translation: CAISVAGNTEAFF.

The chain couples TRBV5-1 to TRBJ2-7; TRBD1 is a possible D gene (5 bases). CDR3 length equals 16 residues. CDR1 and CDR2 from the germline V gene are SGHRS and YFSETQ. Between the trimmed V and J ends, which lost 1 base and 1 base, there was a span of 15 bases. The CDR3, as DNA: TGCGCCAGCAGCTTGCCCTCAGGGAAAGGATCCTACGAGCAGTACTTC. Amino acids: CASSLPSGKGSYEQYF.